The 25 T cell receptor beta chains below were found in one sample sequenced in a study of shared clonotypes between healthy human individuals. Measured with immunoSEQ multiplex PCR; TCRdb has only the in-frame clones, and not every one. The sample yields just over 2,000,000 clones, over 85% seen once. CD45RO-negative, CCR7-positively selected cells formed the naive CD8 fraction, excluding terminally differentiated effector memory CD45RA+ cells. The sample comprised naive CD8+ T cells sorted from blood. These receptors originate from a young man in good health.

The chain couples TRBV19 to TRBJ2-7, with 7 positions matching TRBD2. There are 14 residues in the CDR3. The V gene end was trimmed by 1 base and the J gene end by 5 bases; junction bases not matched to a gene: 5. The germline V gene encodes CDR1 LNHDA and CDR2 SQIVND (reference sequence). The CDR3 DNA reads TGTGCCAGTAGTATAGTGCCTGGGGGGGACGAGCAGTACTTC. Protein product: CASSIVPGGDEQYF.

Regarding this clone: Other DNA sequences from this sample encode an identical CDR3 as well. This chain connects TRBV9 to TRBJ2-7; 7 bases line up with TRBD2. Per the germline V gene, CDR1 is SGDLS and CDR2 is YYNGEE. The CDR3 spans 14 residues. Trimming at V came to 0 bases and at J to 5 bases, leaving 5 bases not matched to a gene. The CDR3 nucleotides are TGTGCCAGCAGCGTAGCGGGAGGATCCCACGAGCAGTACTTC. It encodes CASSVAGGSHEQYF.

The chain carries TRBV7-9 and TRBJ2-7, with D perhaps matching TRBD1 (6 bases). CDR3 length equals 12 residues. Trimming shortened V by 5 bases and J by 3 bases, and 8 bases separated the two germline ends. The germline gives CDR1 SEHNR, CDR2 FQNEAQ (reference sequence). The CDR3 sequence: CASSRGFYEQYF. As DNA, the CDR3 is TGTGCCAGCAGCAGGGGGTTCTACGAGCAGTACTTC.

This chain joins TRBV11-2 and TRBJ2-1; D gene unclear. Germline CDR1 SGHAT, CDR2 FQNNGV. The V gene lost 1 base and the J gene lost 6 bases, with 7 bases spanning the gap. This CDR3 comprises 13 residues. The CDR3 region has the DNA TGTGCCAGCAGCTTAGGGCTACCCAATGAGCAGTTCTTC. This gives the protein CASSLGLPNEQFF. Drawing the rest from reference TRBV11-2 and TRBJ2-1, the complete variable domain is EAGVAQSPRYKIIEKRQSVAFWCNPISGHATLYWYQQILGQGPKLLIQFQNNGVVDDSQLPKDRFSAERLKGVDSTLKIQPAKLEDSAVYLCASSLGLPNEQFFGPGTRLTVL.

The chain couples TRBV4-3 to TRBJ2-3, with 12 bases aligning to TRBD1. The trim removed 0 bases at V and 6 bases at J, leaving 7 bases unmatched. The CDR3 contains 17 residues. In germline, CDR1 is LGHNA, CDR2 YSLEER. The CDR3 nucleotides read TGCGCCAGCAGCCAAGATGGGACAGGGGGCGAGTGGGATACGCAGTATTTT. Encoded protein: CASSQDGTGGEWDTQYF.

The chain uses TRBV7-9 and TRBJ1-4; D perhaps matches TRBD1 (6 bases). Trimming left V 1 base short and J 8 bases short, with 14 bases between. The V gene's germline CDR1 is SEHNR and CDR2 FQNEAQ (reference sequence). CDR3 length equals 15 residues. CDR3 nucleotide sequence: TGTGCCAGCAGCTTAGTACTACAGGGAGGAGAAAAACTGTTTTTT. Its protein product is CASSLVLQGGEKLFF.

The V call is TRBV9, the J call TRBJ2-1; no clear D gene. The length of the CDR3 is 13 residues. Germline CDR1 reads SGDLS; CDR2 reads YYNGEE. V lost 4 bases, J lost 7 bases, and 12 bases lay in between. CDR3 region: CASSRGGRNEQFF. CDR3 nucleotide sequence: TGTGCCAGCAGCCGTGGTGGAAGAAATGAGCAGTTCTTC.

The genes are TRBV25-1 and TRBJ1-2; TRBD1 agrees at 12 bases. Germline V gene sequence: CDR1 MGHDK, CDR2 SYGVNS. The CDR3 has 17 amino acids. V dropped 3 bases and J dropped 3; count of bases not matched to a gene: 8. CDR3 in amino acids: CASSEGTGGIADYGYTF. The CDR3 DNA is TGTGCCAGCAGTGAGGGGACAGGGGGCATCGCGGACTATGGCTACACCTTC.

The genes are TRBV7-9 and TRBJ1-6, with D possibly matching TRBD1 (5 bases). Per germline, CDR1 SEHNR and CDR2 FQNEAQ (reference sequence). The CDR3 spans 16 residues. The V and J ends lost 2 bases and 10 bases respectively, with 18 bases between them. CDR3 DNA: TGTGCCAGCAGCTTAAATACAGGATTTTACGAGTCACCCCTCCACTTT. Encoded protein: CASSLNTGFYESPLHF. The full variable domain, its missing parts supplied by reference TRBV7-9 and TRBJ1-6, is DTGVSQNPRHKITKRGQNVTFRCDPISEHNRLYWYRQTLGQGPEFLTYFQNEAQLEKSRLLSDRFSAERPKGSFSTLEIQRTEQGDSAMYLCASSLNTGFYESPLHFGNGTRLTVT.

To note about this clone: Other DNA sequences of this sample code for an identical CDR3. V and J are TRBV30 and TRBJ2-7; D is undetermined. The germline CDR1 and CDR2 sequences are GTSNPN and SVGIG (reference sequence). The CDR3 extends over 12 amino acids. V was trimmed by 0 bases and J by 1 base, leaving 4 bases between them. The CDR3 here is CAWSVASYEQYF. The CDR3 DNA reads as TGTGCCTGGAGTGTGGCTTCCTACGAGCAGTACTTC.

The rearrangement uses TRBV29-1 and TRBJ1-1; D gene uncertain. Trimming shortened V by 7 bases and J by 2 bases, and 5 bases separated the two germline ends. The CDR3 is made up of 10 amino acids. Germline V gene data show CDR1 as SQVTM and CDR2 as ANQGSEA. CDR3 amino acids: CSAYNTEAFF. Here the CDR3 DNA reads TGCAGCGCCTACAACACTGAAGCTTTCTTT.

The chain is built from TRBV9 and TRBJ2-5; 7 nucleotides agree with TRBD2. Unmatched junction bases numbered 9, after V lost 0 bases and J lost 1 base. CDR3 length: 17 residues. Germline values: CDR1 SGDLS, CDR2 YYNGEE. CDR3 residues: CASSVAGAGEGQETQYF. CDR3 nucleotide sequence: TGTGCCAGCAGCGTAGCTGGGGCGGGAGAAGGCCAAGAGACCCAGTACTTC.

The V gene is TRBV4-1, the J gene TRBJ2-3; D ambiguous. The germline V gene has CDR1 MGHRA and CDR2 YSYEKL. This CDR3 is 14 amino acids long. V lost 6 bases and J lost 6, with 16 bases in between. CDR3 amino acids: CASSQRDGHDTQYF. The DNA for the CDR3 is TGCGCCAGCAGTCAAAGGGATGGGCACGATACGCAGTATTTT.

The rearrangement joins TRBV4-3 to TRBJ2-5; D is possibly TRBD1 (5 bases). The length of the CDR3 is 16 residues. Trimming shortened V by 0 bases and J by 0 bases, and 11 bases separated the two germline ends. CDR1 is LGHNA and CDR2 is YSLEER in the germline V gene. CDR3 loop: CASSQDRTDNQETQYF. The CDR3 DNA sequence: TGCGCCAGCAGCCAAGATAGGACGGACAACCAAGAGACCCAGTACTTC.

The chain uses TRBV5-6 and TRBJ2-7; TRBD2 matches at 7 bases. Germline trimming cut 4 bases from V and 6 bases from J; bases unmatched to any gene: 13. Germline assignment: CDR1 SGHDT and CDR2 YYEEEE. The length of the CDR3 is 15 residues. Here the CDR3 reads CASSLLSRGSVEQYF. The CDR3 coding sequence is TGTGCCAGCAGCCTCCTATCTCGCGGGAGTGTCGAGCAGTACTTC.

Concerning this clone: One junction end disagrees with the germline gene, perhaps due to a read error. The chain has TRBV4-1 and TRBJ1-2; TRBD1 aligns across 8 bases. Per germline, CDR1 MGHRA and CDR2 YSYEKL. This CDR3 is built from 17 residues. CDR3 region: CASSQDWAGGVYYGYTF. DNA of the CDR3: TGCGCCAGCAGCCAAGATTGGGCAGGGGGCGTGTACTATGGTTACACCTTC.

The CDR3 nucleotides are TGTGCCAGCAGCGTAGAGGGGGGGATCGCTCAAGAGACCCAGTACTTC. Its translation is CASSVEGGIAQETQYF. The chain couples TRBV9 to TRBJ2-5; possibly TRBD2 for D (7 bases). V lost 0 bases and J lost 2, with 14 bases in between. Germline CDR1 is SGDLS and CDR2 is YYNGEE. This CDR3 has 16 residues.

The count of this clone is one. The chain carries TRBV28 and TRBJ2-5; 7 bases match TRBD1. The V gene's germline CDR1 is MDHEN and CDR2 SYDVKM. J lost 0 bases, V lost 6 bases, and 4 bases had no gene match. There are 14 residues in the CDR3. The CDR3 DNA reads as TGTGCCAGCAGCTCCGGGACAGACCAAGAGACCCAGTACTTC. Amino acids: CASSSGTDQETQYF.

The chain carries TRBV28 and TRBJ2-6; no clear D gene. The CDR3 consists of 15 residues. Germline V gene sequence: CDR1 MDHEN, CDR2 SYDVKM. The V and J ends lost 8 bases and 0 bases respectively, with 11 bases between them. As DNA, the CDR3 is TGTGCCAGCGGACGGTGGCTCTCTGGGGCCAACGTCCTGACTTTC. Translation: CASGRWLSGANVLTF.

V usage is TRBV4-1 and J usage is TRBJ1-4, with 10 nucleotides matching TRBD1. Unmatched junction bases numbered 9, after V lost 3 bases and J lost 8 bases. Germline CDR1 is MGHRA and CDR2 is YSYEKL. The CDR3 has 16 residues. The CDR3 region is CASSQWTGGGSEKLFF. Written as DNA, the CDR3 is TGCGCCAGCAGCCAGTGGACAGGGGGAGGGAGCGAAAAACTGTTTTTT.

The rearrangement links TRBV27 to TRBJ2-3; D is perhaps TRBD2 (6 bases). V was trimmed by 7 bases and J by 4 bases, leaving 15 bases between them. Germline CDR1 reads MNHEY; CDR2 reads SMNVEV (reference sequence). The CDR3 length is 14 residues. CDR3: CASTRRGPSDTQYF. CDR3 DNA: TGTGCCAGCACGCGGCGGGGACCATCAGATACGCAGTATTTT.

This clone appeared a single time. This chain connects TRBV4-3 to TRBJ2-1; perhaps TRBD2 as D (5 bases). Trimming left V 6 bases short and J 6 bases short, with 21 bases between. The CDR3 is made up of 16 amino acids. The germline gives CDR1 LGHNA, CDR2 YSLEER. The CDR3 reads CASRTRAGGTGNEQFF. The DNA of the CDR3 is TGCGCCAGCAGGACGCGGGCCGGAGGAACGGGCAATGAGCAGTTCTTC.

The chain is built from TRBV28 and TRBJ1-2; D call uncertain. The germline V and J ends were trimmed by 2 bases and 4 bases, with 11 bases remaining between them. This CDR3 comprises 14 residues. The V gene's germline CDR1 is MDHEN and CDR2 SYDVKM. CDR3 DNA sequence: TGTGCCAGCAGTTTAGGTGCCAGCAGCTATGGCTACACCTTC. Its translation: CASSLGASSYGYTF.

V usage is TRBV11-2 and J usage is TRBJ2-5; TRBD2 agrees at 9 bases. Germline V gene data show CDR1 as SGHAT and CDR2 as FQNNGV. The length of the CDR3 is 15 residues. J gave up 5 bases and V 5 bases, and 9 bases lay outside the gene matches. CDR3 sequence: CASSELAGAYETQYF. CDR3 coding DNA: TGTGCCAGCAGCGAATTAGCGGGGGCTTACGAGACCCAGTACTTC.

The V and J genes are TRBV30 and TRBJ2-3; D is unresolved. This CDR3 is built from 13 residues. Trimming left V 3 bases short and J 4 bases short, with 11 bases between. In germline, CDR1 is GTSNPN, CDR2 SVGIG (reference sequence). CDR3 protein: CAWRNVRADTQYF. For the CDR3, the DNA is TGTGCCTGGAGGAATGTAAGGGCAGATACGCAGTATTTT.